This T cell receptor (beta chain) was found in a study of regulatory T cells in long-lasting Graves disease. After removal of 0 bases from V and 2 bases from J, the junction contained 4 bases not matched to a gene. Per germline, CDR1 MNHNS and CDR2 SASEGT. The CDR3 totals 16 residues. The time point here: newly diagnosed GD, antithyroid drugs for less than 3 months. Construction of the TCR library relied on RNA isolated from PBMCs. For TCR beta, libraries came from iRepertoire HTBI primers and Arm-PCR of CDR3 regions. TCRdb passed the multiplex PCR reads through MiXCR, listing each CDR3 protein once. This table has 300,000 to 400,000 distinct CDR3 sequences, approximately 15% appearing once. Overall study results and limits: Shared public clonotypes totalled about 2,800 in persistent patients, compared with roughly 970 in new patients.

This clonotype was seen at least ten times. Its antigen is unidentified. This same sample was also part of a study on T cells in Graves' hyperthyroidism and ophthalmopathy.

V gene TRBV6-1 combines with J gene TRBJ2-5; 9 nucleotides agree with TRBD2. The source was peripheral blood mononuclear cells (PBMCs), collected at new diagnosis, from a patient treated with antithyroid drugs. This sequence originates from a man aged 35-49 years with Graves disease. The CDR3 protein is CASSEAGGGVQETQYF. Here the CDR3 DNA reads TGTGCCAGCAGTGAAGCGGGCGGGGGGGTACAAGAGACCCAGTACTTC.